This T cell receptor (beta chain) is from a study of patients and donors after allogeneic stem cell transplantation. MiXCR, applied by TCRdb to the RT-PCR reads, yields one record per CDR3 protein. Altogether about 40,000 distinct CDR3 sequences are present, roughly 29% being singletons, with the ten largest covering roughly 70%. Sequenced: blood, either unsorted or a sorted T cell fraction (not recorded which). This sequence originates from a human donor who was either an allogeneic HSCT recipient or a stem cell or donor lymphocyte infusion donor (not recorded which). It is not recorded whose cells these are; they may come from a transplant donor.

The CDR3 coding sequence is TGTGCCACCAGCCCGAGGGGGGCATTAGGGGAGCTGTTTTTT. It specifies CATSPRGALGELFF. This sequence joins TRBV15 and TRBJ2-2; either TRBD1 or TRBD2 may supply D (6 bases each). V was clipped by 5 bases and J by 8 bases, with 15 bases between them. Germline V CDR1 and CDR2: LNHNV, YYDKDF (reference sequence). The CDR3 covers 14 residues.